The TCR beta chain under discussion was sequenced for a study of tissue T cells after allogeneic stem cell transplantation. Steroid-refractory graft-versus-host disease after allogeneic hematopoietic cell transplant qualified adults for prospective research-autopsy enrollment. This clone was counted only a few times. The antigen is unknown. J gave up 11 bases and V 7 bases, and 18 bases lay outside the gene matches. The CDR3 is made up of 17 amino acids. CDR1 and CDR2 (germline): SGHRS, YFSETQ. Measured with immunoSEQ multiplex PCR; TCRdb has only the in-frame clones, and not every one. Of some 860 clones in the sample, under 50% were seen once. Study-level points and caveats: Limitations included a small, clinically heterogeneous cohort and limited sampling depth. Within patients, tissue anatomy strongly shaped TCR repertoire composition. Motif-based clustering found tissue-specific repertoire signatures shared across patients, though few clones were shared.

The chain combines TRBV5-1 with TRBJ2-2; the match to TRBD2 covers 12 bases. The receptor's source is a female patient aged 40-70 years with steroid-refractory graft-versus-host disease after an allogeneic stem cell transplant. Some of the T cells might come from the graft donor. The material was kidney tissue, obtained at autopsy. The CDR3 DNA reads TGCGCCAGCCACGGAACGGGACTAGCGGGCGTGACCGAAGAGCTGTTTTTT. Translating gives CASHGTGLAGVTEELFF. Full variable domain (missing parts from reference TRBV5-1 and TRBJ2-2): KAGVTQTPRYLIKTRGQQVTLSCSPISGHRSVSWYQQTPGQGLQFLFEYFSETQRNKGNFPGRFSGRQFSNSRSEMNVSTLELGDSALYLCASHGTGLAGVTEELFFGEGSRLTVL.